The 8 T cell receptor beta chains below were found in one sample sequenced in a study of CD8 T cells in ankylosing spondylitis listed by TCRdb under 2017. Overall results and qualifications from the work: A TCR beta motif of several highly homologous amino acid variants appeared characteristic of blood from ankylosing spondylitis patients.

The library was made by 5' RACE. The listed sequencing device is Illumina HiSeq 2500. Clones were called with MiXCR by TCRdb after fastp trimmed the public reads at Q25, and only in-frame beta chains were retained. Each entry is one CDR3 protein sequence, shown with its most common DNA and genes. This sample is represented by approximately 540,000 distinct CDR3 sequences; 12% of them were singletons. Of the sample, approximately 6.3% is held by the ten largest clones. These TCRs are of unknown antigen specificity. Sequencing used blood, either unsorted or a sorted T cell fraction (not recorded which). The source of these receptors is a male donor with ankylosing spondylitis.

This clonotype was counted only a few times. CDR3 nucleotide sequence: TGCAGCGCCTATAGTGGCAATGAGCAGTTCTTC. This encodes CSAYSGNEQFF. The chain links TRBV29-1 to TRBJ2-1; D unclear. Per germline, CDR1 SQVTM and CDR2 ANQGSEA. The CDR3 runs 11 residues. Trimming cost V 7 bases and J 6 bases, with 10 bases left between them.

This chain connects TRBV11-2 to TRBJ2-3; TRBD2 matches 8 bases. The germline gives CDR1 SGHAT, CDR2 FQNNGV. Germline trimming cut 1 base from V and 4 bases from J; bases unmatched to any gene: 7. The CDR3 contains 16 residues. Here the CDR3 reads CASSLAGGPPPDTQYF. CDR3 bases: TGTGCCAGCAGCTTAGCGGGAGGGCCCCCGCCAGATACGCAGTATTTT.

J is TRBJ1-2 and V is TRBV6-5, with D perhaps matching TRBD1 (5 bases). V lost 0 bases, J lost 4 bases, and 9 bases lay in between. The CDR3 has 14 residues. Germline CDR1 is MNHEY and CDR2 is SVGAGI. This CDR3 is CASSYSMGTYGYTF. The DNA for the CDR3 is TGTGCCAGCAGTTACTCGATGGGGACCTATGGCTACACCTTC.

The chain carries TRBV20-1 and TRBJ2-1; D perhaps matches TRBD2 (6 bases). This CDR3 comprises 14 residues. V gave up 4 bases and J gave up 6 bases, with 16 bases separating them. The germline CDR1 and CDR2 sequences are DFQATT and SNEGSKA (reference sequence). CDR3 nucleotides: TGCAGTGCTAACCGACTAGTCATGGGCAATGAGCAGTTCTTC. This encodes CSANRLVMGNEQFF.

Of note for this clonotype: A read error may account for a junction end that differs from germline. The chain combines TRBV5-1 with TRBJ1-1; D ambiguous. CDR1 and CDR2 from the germline V gene are SGHRS and YFSETQ. This CDR3 has 14 residues. DNA of the CDR3: TGCACCAGCAGCTCGGGTGAAAGGAACACTGAAGCTTTCTTT. It codes for CTSSSGERNTEAFF.

Only a few counts were recorded for this clonotype. The J gene is TRBJ1-1, the V gene TRBV20-1; 7 positions match TRBD1. The CDR3 covers 14 residues. V shed 5 bases and J 6 bases; nucleotides not matched to a gene: 12. Looked up from germline, CDR1 is DFQATT and CDR2 is SNEGSKA (reference sequence). The DNA for the CDR3 is TGCAGTGCTCCCCCGGGACAGACGACGGCTGAAGCTTTCTTT. It encodes CSAPPGQTTAEAFF.

This clonotype showed up just a few times. CDR3 amino acids: CASGLAGVTGELFF. The CDR3 DNA reads as TGTGCCAGCGGACTAGCGGGAGTCACCGGGGAGCTGTTTTTT. The J gene is TRBJ2-2, the V gene TRBV11-2, with 13 bases identical to TRBD2. Trimming cost V 8 bases and J 4 bases; bases outside gene matches: 1. The CDR3 length is 14 residues. Germline V gene lookup returns CDR1 SGHAT and CDR2 FQNNGV. The full variable domain, with the rest looked up from reference TRBV11-2 and TRBJ2-2, is EAGVAQSPRYKIIEKRQSVAFWCNPISGHATLYWYQQILGQGPKLLIQFQNNGVVDDSQLPKDRFSAERLKGVDSTLKIQPAKLEDSAVYLCASGLAGVTGELFFGEGSRLTVL.

This chain uses TRBV7-9 with TRBJ2-7; possible D gene TRBD1, 6 bases. The CDR3 loop spans 13 amino acids. V was pared by 3 bases and J by 2 bases, with 8 bases between. In germline, CDR1 is SEHNR, CDR2 FQNEAQ (reference sequence). The CDR3 region is CASSFGQTYEQYV. The CDR3, as DNA: TGTGCCAGCAGCTTTGGACAGACCTACGAGCAGTACGTC.